This TCR beta chain came from a study of cytomegalovirus exposure and HLA in healthy donors. Use of 60 Vbeta and 13 Jbeta primers characterized the PCR. Per the authors' pipeline: In a later analysis, some 80 million unique TCR beta chains included roughly 11 million shared by two or more donors. Clones were sequenced by immunoSEQ multiplex PCR, and TCRdb holds only the in-frame ones, with some missing. V and J calls and clone size follow that table, whereas D and trimming were derived from the DNA. Of around 200,000 clones listed, around 86% are singletons. The CDR3 loop spans 13 amino acids. Germline CDR1 is SEHNR and CDR2 is FQNEAQ (reference sequence). V lost 5 bases and J lost 3, with 9 bases in between.

Sequencing input: PBMCs. This clonotype was sampled from a woman between 18 and 29 years old in good health and CMV-seronegative. The gene calls are TRBV7-9 and TRBJ2-3; possible D gene TRBD1, 6 bases. CDR3 in amino acids: CASSIQGTDTQYF. CDR3 DNA sequence: TGTGCCAGCAGCATACAGGGAACAGATACGCAGTATTTT.